This T cell receptor beta chain was retrieved from a study of blood T cells in healthy people across ages. Whole-study results and caveats: Diversity of TCR beta correlated strongly with naive T cell percentage.

PCR was performed a second time for roughly 7 to 12 cycles using a sample-barcoded 5' primer and a J-beta primer mix. Sequencing yielded, for each sample, at least 2.5 million paired-end reads carrying CDR3. In TCRdb, the 5' RACE reads were re-called with MiXCR into one record per CDR3 protein. Altogether some 1 million distinct CDR3 sequences are present, under 45% being singletons, with the ten largest covering approximately 17%. Of note for this clonotype: Its antigen is not known.

The CDR3 is 11 residues long. Germline V lookup: CDR1 SQVTM, CDR2 ANQGSEA. The V and J ends lost 7 bases and 10 bases, in that order; junction bases with no gene match: 7. The sequence came from a woman aged 55 to 70 in good health. The source material was blood. The rearrangement links TRBV29-1 to TRBJ2-4; 7 bases fit TRBD1. The CDR3: CSAATGEIQYF. For the CDR3, the DNA is TGCAGCGCGGCCACAGGGGAGATTCAGTACTTC.